This T cell receptor (beta chain) was documented in a study of beta chain features in type 1 diabetes. General study points: Researchers report that Type 1 diabetes patients had moderately but significantly shorter TCRB CDR3s across all four CD4+ subsets.

Concerning this clone: What it binds is unknown.

Investigators reverse transcribed all isolated RNA, so they sequenced expressed TCRB transcripts. Here immunoSEQ multiplex PCR was the method, and the copy in TCRdb shows in-frame clones only, minus some. Of approximately 730,000 clones in the sample, around 15% are singletons; the top ten hold approximately 0.02%. The material sequenced was naive CD4+ T cells from blood. The sequence derives from a man aged 18 to 29 with type 1 diabetes.

The CDR3 region is CATSMRAVGYEQFF. In DNA form, the CDR3 reads TGTGCCACCAGCATGCGGGCCGTTGGCTATGAGCAGTTCTTC. The rearrangement uses TRBV15 and TRBJ2-1, with a tentative D call TRBD2 (5 bases). Germline CDR1 is LNHNV and CDR2 is YYDKDF (reference sequence). V was pared by 4 bases and J by 8 bases, with 15 bases between. This CDR3 has 14 residues. The variable domain in full, completed from reference TRBV15 and TRBJ2-1, reads DAMVIQNPRYQVTQFGKPVTLSCSQTLNHNVMYWYQQKSSQAPKLLFHYYDKDFNNEADTPDNFQSRRPNTSFCFLDIRSPGLGDTAMYLCATSMRAVGYEQFFGPGTRLTVL.